The 9 T cell receptor beta chains reported below all come from one sample, sequenced in a study of T cell responses to AZD1222 COVID-19 vaccine. Sequenced by immunoSEQ multiplex PCR; TCRdb stores in-frame clones only, minus some. Among about 83,000 clones listed, roughly 86% were seen once. The sample was peripheral blood, taken on day 0 of AZD1222 vaccination. The receptors originated from an adult in good health.

The V and J genes are TRBV10-2 and TRBJ1-1, with D unclear. V was pared by 1 base and J by 0 bases, with 0 bases between. Germline-derived CDR1 and CDR2 are WSHSY and SAAADI. This CDR3 region has 12 residues. CDR3 loop: CASSELNTEAFF. The CDR3, as DNA: TGCGCCAGCAGTGAGTTGAACACTGAAGCTTTCTTT.

V gene TRBV10-3 combines with J gene TRBJ1-5; 12 positions match TRBD1. Unmatched junction bases numbered 6, after V lost 10 bases and J lost 5 bases. The germline V gene encodes CDR1 ENHRY and CDR2 SYGVKD. The CDR3 extends over 14 amino acids. CDR3 residues: CASVGQGADQPQHF. In DNA, the CDR3 is TGTGCCAGCGTGGGACAGGGGGCGGATCAGCCCCAGCATTTT.

This chain uses TRBV28 with TRBJ2-1; 13 bases match TRBD2. Germline V CDR1 and CDR2: MDHEN, SYDVKM. The CDR3 has 17 amino acids. Trimming cost V 4 bases and J 7 bases; bases outside gene matches: 10. The CDR3 sequence: CASSSWVGTSGKNEQFF. CDR3 DNA: TGTGCCAGCAGTTCTTGGGTCGGGACTAGCGGGAAGAATGAGCAGTTCTTC. Full variable domain (outside the CDR3, taken from reference TRBV28 and TRBJ2-1): DVKVTQSSRYLVKRTGEKVFLECVQDMDHENMFWYRQDPGLGLRLIYFSYDVKMKEKGDIPEGYSVSREKKERFSLILESASTNQTSMYLCASSSWVGTSGKNEQFFGPGTRLTVL.

The J gene is TRBJ2-4, the V gene TRBV28, with D perhaps TRBD1 or TRBD2 (5 bases each). V gave up 7 bases and J gave up 3 bases, with 16 bases separating them. CDR3 length: 15 residues. CDR1 is MDHEN, CDR2 SYDVKM, per germline. For the CDR3, the DNA is TGTGCCAGCATTGGCGATAGTGGGGGCAAAAACATTCAGTACTTC. This encodes CASIGDSGGKNIQYF.

The CDR3 region is CAWSVLLSNQPQHF. In DNA, the CDR3 is TGTGCCTGGAGTGTATTGTTAAGCAATCAGCCCCAGCATTTT. This chain joins TRBV30 and TRBJ1-5; D gene uncertain. V lost 0 bases to trimming and J lost 1 base, with 7 bases between them. The length of the CDR3 is 14 residues. Germline loops: CDR1 GTSNPN, CDR2 SVGIG (reference sequence). Full variable domain (missing parts from reference TRBV30 and TRBJ1-5): SQTIHQWPATLVQPVGSPLSLECTVEGTSNPNLYWYRQAAGRGLQLLFYSVGIGQISSEVPQNLSASRPQDRQFILSSKKLLLSDSGFYLCAWSVLLSNQPQHFGDGTRLSIL.

The genes are TRBV28 and TRBJ2-1, with 11 bases matching TRBD2. This CDR3 is built from 16 residues. CDR1 is MDHEN and CDR2 is SYDVKM in the germline V gene. The trim removed 2 bases at V and 4 bases at J, leaving 4 bases unmatched. The CDR3 bases are TGTGCCAGCAGTTTAGGCGGGACTAGCGGATACAATGAGCAGTTCTTC. Protein product: CASSLGGTSGYNEQFF.

About this clone: This sample includes further DNA sequences coding for the same CDR3. The genes are TRBV7-9 and TRBJ2-1; 9 bases align to TRBD2. Germline V gene lookup returns CDR1 SEHNR and CDR2 FQNEAQ (reference sequence). The trim removed 6 bases at V and 2 bases at J, leaving 8 bases unmatched. This CDR3 region has 16 residues. Written as DNA, the CDR3 is TGTGCCAGCAGTCTTGCCCTAGCGGGGACCTACAATGAGCAGTTCTTC. Translating gives CASSLALAGTYNEQFF.

The rearrangement links TRBV28 to TRBJ2-2; 8 bases are shared with TRBD2. The CDR3 runs to 14 residues. Looked up from germline, CDR1 is MDHEN and CDR2 is SYDVKM. V shed 3 bases and J 7 bases; nucleotides not matched to a gene: 4. The CDR3 DNA follows: TGTGCCAGCAGTTTTAGCGGGATTGGCGGGGAGCTGTTTTTT. Its protein product is CASSFSGIGGELFF.

This chain connects TRBV15 to TRBJ2-2; D perhaps matches TRBD2 (5 bases). CDR3 length: 15 residues. The ends were cut back, 6 bases at V and 0 bases at J, with 11 bases in the middle. Germline lookup yields CDR1 LNHNV and CDR2 YYDKDF (reference sequence). The CDR3 here is CATRLAGANTGELFF. CDR3 DNA: TGTGCCACCAGGCTAGCCGGGGCGAACACCGGGGAGCTGTTTTTT.